This T cell receptor beta chain emerged from a study of vaccination and CD4 T cells after COVID-19. Study-wide context: Diagnosis preceded the drawing of post-COVID samples by a median approximately 110 days (range 35 to 161).

Stated treatment: approximately 9-day PBMC culture with coronavirus spike peptide pools or control peptides (ViraFEST assay). Before Alpha, Beta and Delta appeared in the US, convalescents tested positive (March–December 2020). Germline V gene sequence: CDR1 DFQATT, CDR2 SNEGSKA (reference sequence). Trimming left V 6 bases short and J 6 bases short, with 10 bases between. This CDR3 region has 11 residues. Turning to this clonotype: Antigen specificity is unknown.

An Oncomine TCR Beta short-read assay was used to sequence the DNA from cultured CD4+ T cells. It was from cultured CD4+ T cells that genomic DNA was extracted. TCRdb re-called the PCR reads with MiXCR, one entry per CDR3 protein. The table includes some 4,000 distinct CDR3 sequences, 45% detected once. The sequenced sample was CD4+ T cells from blood, cultured in vitro. The gene calls are TRBV20-1 and TRBJ2-3, with unresolved D. The receptor was derived from a human donor who had recovered from COVID-19. Written as DNA, the CDR3 is TGCAGTGCCCGAAAGGCTGATACGCAGTATTTT. Its translation: CSARKADTQYF.